The clone carrying this T cell receptor (beta chain) came up a few times. The data derive from a study of blood T cell repertoires in COVID-19. In the original workflow: From reference gene primer amplification, estimates of nucleated cell counts were derived. Using immunoSEQ multiplex PCR, the repertoire was profiled, and TCRdb retains in-frame clones only, with some absent. That table is the source of V, J and clone size, and D and trimming were worked out from the DNA. Here the sample spans hundreds of thousands of clones, more than 80% being singletons. CDR1 is SGHAT and CDR2 is FQNNGV in the germline V gene. With 5 bases removed from V and 4 bases from J, the gap between germline ends came to 14 bases. The CDR3 sequence is 14 residues long.

This sequence originates from a woman aged 80 or over with COVID-19, enrolled during active disease. The sequenced sample consisted of peripheral blood. This rearrangement joins TRBV11-2 to TRBJ1-1, with D perhaps TRBD1 (5 bases). DNA of the CDR3: TGTGCCAGCAGCCGTCCCCGGGGGTTCACTGAAGCTTTCTTT. Translation: CASSRPRGFTEAFF.